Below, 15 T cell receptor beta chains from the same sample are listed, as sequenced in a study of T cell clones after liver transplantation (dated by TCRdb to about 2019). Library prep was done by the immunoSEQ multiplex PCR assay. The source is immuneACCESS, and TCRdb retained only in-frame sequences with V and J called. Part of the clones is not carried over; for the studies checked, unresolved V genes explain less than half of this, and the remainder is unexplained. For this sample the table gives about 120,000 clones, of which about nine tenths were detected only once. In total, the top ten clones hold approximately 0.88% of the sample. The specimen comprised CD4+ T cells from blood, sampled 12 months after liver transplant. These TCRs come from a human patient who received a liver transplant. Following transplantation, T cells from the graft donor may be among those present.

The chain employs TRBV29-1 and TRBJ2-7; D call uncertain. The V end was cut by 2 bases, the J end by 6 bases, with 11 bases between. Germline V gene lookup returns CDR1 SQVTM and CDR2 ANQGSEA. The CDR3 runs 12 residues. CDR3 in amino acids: CSVEKGVGEQYF. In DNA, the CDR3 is TGCAGCGTTGAAAAAGGAGTCGGCGAGCAGTACTTC.

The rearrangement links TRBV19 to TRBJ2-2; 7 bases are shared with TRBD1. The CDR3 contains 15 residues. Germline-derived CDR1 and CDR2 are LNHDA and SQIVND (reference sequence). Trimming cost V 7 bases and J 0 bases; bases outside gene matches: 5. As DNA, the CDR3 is TGTGCCAGTAATTGGGACAGCGCGAACACCGGGGAGCTGTTTTTT. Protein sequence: CASNWDSANTGELFF. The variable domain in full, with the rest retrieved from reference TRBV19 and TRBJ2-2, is DGGITQSPKYLFRKEGQNVTLSCEQNLNHDAMYWYRQDPGQGLRLIYYSQIVNDFQKGDIAEGYSVSREKKESFPLTVTSAQKNPTAFYLCASNWDSANTGELFFGEGSRLTVL.

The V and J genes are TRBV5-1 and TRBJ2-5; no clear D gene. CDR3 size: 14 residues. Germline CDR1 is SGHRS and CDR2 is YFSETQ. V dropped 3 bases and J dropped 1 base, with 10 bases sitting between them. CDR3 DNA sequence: TGCGCCAGCAGCTACGGACGTTTCCAAGAGACCCAGTACTTC. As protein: CASSYGRFQETQYF.

The CDR3 DNA reads as TGTGCCAGCAGCTTAAGGCTCTCCGGGGAGCTGTTTTTT. Its protein product is CASSLRLSGELFF. The chain carries TRBV12-1 and TRBJ2-2. TRBV12-1 is shown as a pseudogene. The CDR3 is 13 amino acids.

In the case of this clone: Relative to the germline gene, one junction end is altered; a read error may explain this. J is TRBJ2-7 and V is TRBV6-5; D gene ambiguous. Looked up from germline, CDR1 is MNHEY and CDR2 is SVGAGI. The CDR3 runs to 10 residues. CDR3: CASRRRSERF. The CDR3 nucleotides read TGTGCCAGCAGAAGGCGGAGCGAACGCTTC.

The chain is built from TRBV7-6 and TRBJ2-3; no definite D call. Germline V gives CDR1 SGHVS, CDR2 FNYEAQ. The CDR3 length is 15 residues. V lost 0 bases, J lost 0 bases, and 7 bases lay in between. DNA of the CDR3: TGTGCCAGCAGCTTAGCGGGCTCTAGCACAGATACGCAGTATTTT. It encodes CASSLAGSSTDTQYF.

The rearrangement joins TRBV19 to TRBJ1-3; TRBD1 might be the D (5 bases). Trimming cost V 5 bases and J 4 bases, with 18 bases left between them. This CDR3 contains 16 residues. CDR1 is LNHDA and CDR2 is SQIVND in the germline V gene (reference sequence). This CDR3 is CASSGAGFLSGNTIYF. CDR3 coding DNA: TGTGCCAGTAGTGGAGCAGGGTTTCTTTCGGGAAACACCATATATTTT.

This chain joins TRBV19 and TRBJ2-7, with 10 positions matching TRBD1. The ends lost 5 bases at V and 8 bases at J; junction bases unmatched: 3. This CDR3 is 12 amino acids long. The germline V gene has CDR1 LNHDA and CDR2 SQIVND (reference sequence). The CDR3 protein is CASSEDRGKQYF. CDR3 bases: TGTGCCAGTAGTGAGGACAGGGGGAAGCAGTACTTC.

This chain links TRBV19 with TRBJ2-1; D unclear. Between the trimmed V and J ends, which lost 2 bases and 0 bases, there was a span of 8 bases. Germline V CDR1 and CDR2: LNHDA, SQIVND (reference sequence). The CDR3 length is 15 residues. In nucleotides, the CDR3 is TGTGCCAGTAGTATAAGCCGCCGCTCCTACAATGAGCAGTTCTTC. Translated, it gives CASSISRRSYNEQFF.

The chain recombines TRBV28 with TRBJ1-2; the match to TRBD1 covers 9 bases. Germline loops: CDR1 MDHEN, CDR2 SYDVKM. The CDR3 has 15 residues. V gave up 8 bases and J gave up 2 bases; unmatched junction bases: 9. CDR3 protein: CASQTGTGKNYGYTF. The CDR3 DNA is TGTGCCAGCCAAACGGGGACAGGGAAAAACTATGGCTACACCTTC.

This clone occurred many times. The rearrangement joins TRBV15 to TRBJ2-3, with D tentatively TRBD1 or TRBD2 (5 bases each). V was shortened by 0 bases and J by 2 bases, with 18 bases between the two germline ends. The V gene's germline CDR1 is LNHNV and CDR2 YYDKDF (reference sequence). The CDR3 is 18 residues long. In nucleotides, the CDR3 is TGTGCCACCAGCAGAGATAGGGGAAGGGGAGCTCTCACAGATACGCAGTATTTT. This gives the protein CATSRDRGRGALTDTQYF.

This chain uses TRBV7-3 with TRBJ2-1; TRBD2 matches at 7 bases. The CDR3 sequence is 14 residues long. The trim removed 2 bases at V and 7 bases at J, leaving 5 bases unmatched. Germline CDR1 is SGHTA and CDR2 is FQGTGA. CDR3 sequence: CASSLGREYNEQFF. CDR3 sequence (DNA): TGTGCCAGCAGCTTAGGGCGGGAGTATAATGAGCAGTTCTTC. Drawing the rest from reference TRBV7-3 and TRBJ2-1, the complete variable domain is GAGVSQTPSNKVTEKGKYVELRCDPISGHTALYWYRQSLGQGPEFLIYFQGTGAADDSGLPNDRFFAVRPEGSVSTLKIQRTERGDSAVYLCASSLGREYNEQFFGPGTRLTVL.

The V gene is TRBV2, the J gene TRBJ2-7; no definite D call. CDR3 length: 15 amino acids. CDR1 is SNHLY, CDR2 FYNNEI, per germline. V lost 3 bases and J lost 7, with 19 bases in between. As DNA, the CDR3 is TGTGCCAGCAGTGAGTCGACACTCCCGAGTACGGAGCAGTACTTC. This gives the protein CASSESTLPSTEQYF.

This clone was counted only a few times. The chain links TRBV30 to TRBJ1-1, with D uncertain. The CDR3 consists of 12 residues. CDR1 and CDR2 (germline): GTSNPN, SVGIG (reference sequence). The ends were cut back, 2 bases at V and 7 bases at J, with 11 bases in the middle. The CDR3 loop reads CAWSHDTNEAFF. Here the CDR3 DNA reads TGTGCCTGGAGTCATGACACAAATGAAGCTTTCTTT. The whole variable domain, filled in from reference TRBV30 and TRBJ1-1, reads SQTIHQWPATLVQPVGSPLSLECTVEGTSNPNLYWYRQAAGRGLQLLFYSVGIGQISSEVPQNLSASRPQDRQFILSSKKLLLSDSGFYLCAWSHDTNEAFFGQGTRLTVV.

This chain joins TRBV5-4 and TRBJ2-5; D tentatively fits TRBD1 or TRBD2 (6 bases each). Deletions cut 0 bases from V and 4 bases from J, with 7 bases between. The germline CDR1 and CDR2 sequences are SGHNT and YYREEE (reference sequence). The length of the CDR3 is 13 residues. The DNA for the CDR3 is TGTGCCAGCAGCTTGGAGGGGGGAGAGACCCAGTACTTC. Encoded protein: CASSLEGGETQYF.